Listed below are T cell receptor beta chains from one sample, sequenced in a study of blood T cell repertoires in COVID-19. Using immunoSEQ multiplex PCR, the repertoire was profiled, and TCRdb retains in-frame clones only, with some absent. The sample holds about 51,000 clones; more than 85% are singletons and the top ten take more than 3%. The sample comprised peripheral blood. These receptors originate from a man aged 50 or older with acute or convalescent COVID-19. Both conserved end residues are part of each CDR3. A D gene is named only where the DNA matches it firmly. For some rows the clone size is stated as once, few or many, or as a class when expanded; others skip it.

J: TRBJ2-5
V: TRBV11-2
size: .
D: TRBD2
DNA: TGTGCCAGCAGCCGAAACGCGGGGGGACAAGAGACCCAGTACTTC
CDR3: CASSRNAGGQETQYF

J: TRBJ2-2
V: TRBV6-5
size: .
D: .
DNA: TGTGCCAGCCCTCGGGGGAGCTCTACCCGGGAGCTGTTTTTT
CDR3: CASPRGSSTRELFF

J: TRBJ2-3
V: TRBV6-6
size: .
D: .
DNA: TGTGCCAGCGGGGGGGGGCCAGATACGCAGTATTTT
CDR3: CASGGGPDTQYF

J: TRBJ2-2
V: TRBV11-2
size: once
D: TRBD2
DNA: TGTGCCAGCAGCTTGGGACTAGGGGCCTACGGGGAGCTGTTTTTT
CDR3: CASSLGLGAYGELFF

J: TRBJ2-5
V: TRBV3-1/TRBV3-2
size: .
D: .
DNA: TGTGCCAGCAGCCATAATACGGGACAAGAGACCCAGTACTTC
CDR3: CASSHNTGQETQYF

J: TRBJ2-3
V: TRBV19
size: few
D: TRBD2
DNA: TGTGCCAGTAGTATAGATCTTACCAAAACAAAGTTAGCGGGGGCTACAGATACGCAGTATTTT
CDR3: CASSIDLTKTKLAGATDTQYF

J: TRBJ2-1
V: TRBV5-1
size: .
D: .
DNA: TGCGCCAGCAGCCGCGGTGGGAGCCTGGAATGGTTCTTC
CDR3: CASSRGGSLEWFF

J: TRBJ2-7
V: TRBV5-4
size: .
D: TRBD1
DNA: TGTGCCAGCAGCTTGGAGGGGGCGATAGGGGAGCAGTACTTC
CDR3: CASSLEGAIGEQYF

J: TRBJ1-3
V: TRBV14
size: .
D: .
DNA: TGTGCCAGCAGCCAAGATTGGGGAGGCCTCTCTGGAAACACCATATATTTT
CDR3: CASSQDWGGLSGNTIYF

J: TRBJ1-4
V: TRBV30
size: .
D: .
DNA: TGTGCCTGGAGTGTACGCCAGGCAGTTTCAACTAATGAAAAACTGTTTTTT
CDR3: CAWSVRQAVSTNEKLFF

J: TRBJ1-4
V: TRBV29-1
size: once
D: .
DNA: TGCAGCGTCCTGAAATCGACAGATTCTAATGAAAAACTGTTTTTT
CDR3: CSVLKSTDSNEKLFF

J: TRBJ2-7
V: TRBV5-1
size: .
D: .
DNA: TGCGCCAGCAGCTTCACAGGCGATTTCTACGAGCAGTACTTC
CDR3: CASSFTGDFYEQYF

J: TRBJ2-7
V: TRBV28
size: few
D: TRBD2
DNA: TGTGCCAGCAGTTCTCGACTAGCGGGGGGCCCATACGAGCAGTACTTC
CDR3: CASSSRLAGGPYEQYF

J: TRBJ1-2
V: TRBV4-2
size: .
D: TRBD1
DNA: TGTGCCAGCAGCCAAGAAGGGACAGATCTACCCTATGGCTACACCTTC
CDR3: CASSQEGTDLPYGYTF

J: TRBJ1-3
V: TRBV18
size: .
D: .
DNA: TGTGCCAGCTCACCAGGATCAGGGCTTGCTGGAAACACCATATATTTT
CDR3: CASSPGSGLAGNTIYF

J: TRBJ2-2
V: TRBV18
size: .
D: .
DNA: TGTGCCAGCTCACTTTCTGCAGGGTCGAACACCGGGGAGCTGTTTTTT
CDR3: CASSLSAGSNTGELFF

J: TRBJ1-2
V: TRBV7-2
size: .
D: TRBD1
DNA: TGTGCCAGCAGCTTACGACAGGGGGGTGGCTACACCTTC
CDR3: CASSLRQGGGYTF

J: TRBJ2-7
V: TRBV6-5
size: .
D: TRBD1
DNA: TGTGCCAGCAGTCAGGGACAGGGCGCCTACGAGCAGTACTTC
CDR3: CASSQGQGAYEQYF

J: TRBJ1-4
V: TRBV4-1
size: .
D: TRBD1
DNA: TGCGCCAGCAGCCCTTGGGGACAGAAATTTAATGAAAAACTGTTTTTT
CDR3: CASSPWGQKFNEKLFF

J: TRBJ1-2
V: TRBV24-1
size: .
D: .
DNA: TGTGCCACCAGTGAACCGGGGTCCTCTAACTATGGCTACACCTTC
CDR3: CATSEPGSSNYGYTF

J: TRBJ2-5
V: TRBV18
size: .
D: .
DNA: TGTGCCAGCTCACTTACCGTACTACAACAAGAGACCCAGTACTTC
CDR3: CASSLTVLQQETQYF

J: TRBJ2-7
V: TRBV6-5
size: once
D: .
DNA: TGTGCCAGCAGTAGGGACAAGTACGAGCAGTACTTC
CDR3: CASSRDKYEQYF

J: TRBJ2-3
V: TRBV19
size: .
D: TRBD2
DNA: TGTGCCAGTGGGGAGCGGGGGGGCTCAGATACGCAGTATTTT
CDR3: CASGERGGSDTQYF

J: TRBJ1-4
V: TRBV18
size: few
D: TRBD1
DNA: TGTGCCAGCTTAGGCGGACAGGGAAATGAAAAACTGTTTTTT
CDR3: CASLGGQGNEKLFF

J: TRBJ2-7
V: TRBV6-1
size: .
D: .
DNA: TGTGCCAGCAGTGAAGCGCCTAGCTACGAGCAGTACTTC
CDR3: CASSEAPSYEQYF

J: TRBJ1-1
V: TRBV6-5
size: .
D: .
DNA: TGTGCCAGCAGACTTCAGTTTTTGGGCGCTGAAGCTTTCTTT
CDR3: CASRLQFLGAEAFF

J: TRBJ2-5
V: TRBV18
size: .
D: .
DNA: TGTGCCAGCTCGGCCTCTAGTCCCGAGACCCAGTACTTC
CDR3: CASSASSPETQYF

J: TRBJ1-3
V: TRBV5-1
size: .
D: .
DNA: TGCGCCAGCAGCCAAATACCGGCGACAGCGAACCGAAACACCATATATTTT
CDR3: CASSQIPATANRNTIYF

J: TRBJ1-3
V: TRBV7-2
size: .
D: .
DNA: TGTGCCAGCAGCTCCGAGCGTAACACCATATATTTT
CDR3: CASSSERNTIYF

J: TRBJ2-3
V: TRBV3-1/TRBV3-2
size: .
D: TRBD2
DNA: TGTGCCAGCAGCCATGGGACTATCACAGATACGCAGTATTTT
CDR3: CASSHGTITDTQYF

J: TRBJ2-1
V: TRBV24-1
size: .
D: TRBD1
DNA: TGTGCCACCAGTGATCCGGGGACAGGGGGCTATGAGCAGTTCTTC
CDR3: CATSDPGTGGYEQFF

J: TRBJ1-3
V: TRBV27
size: .
D: TRBD1
DNA: TGTGCCAGCAGTTTCCTTGGGACAGCTGGAAACACCATATATTTT
CDR3: CASSFLGTAGNTIYF

J: TRBJ1-1
V: TRBV18
size: .
D: TRBD1
DNA: TGTGCCAGCTCACCAGAGATGGCAGGGGGGAACACTGAAGCTTTCTTT
CDR3: CASSPEMAGGNTEAFF

J: TRBJ2-7
V: TRBV28
size: .
D: .
DNA: TGTGCCAGCAGTCCCAACGACTCTAAATACGAGCAGTACTTC
CDR3: CASSPNDSKYEQYF

J: TRBJ1-1
V: TRBV19
size: .
D: .
DNA: TGTGCCAGTAGTATAGACCAGAACACTGAAGCTTTCTTT
CDR3: CASSIDQNTEAFF

J: TRBJ1-1
V: TRBV10-2
size: few
D: .
DNA: TGCGCCAGCAGTACACAGAACACTGAAGCTTTCTTT
CDR3: CASSTQNTEAFF

J: TRBJ1-2
V: TRBV7-9
size: .
D: TRBD1
DNA: TGTGCCAGCAGCCAAGGACAGGGGGCGAGCGGCTACACCTTC
CDR3: CASSQGQGASGYTF

J: TRBJ2-3
V: TRBV20-1
size: .
D: .
DNA: TGCAGTGCTAGAGTTAAAGATACGCAGTATTTT
CDR3: CSARVKDTQYF

J: TRBJ1-2
V: TRBV30
size: .
D: .
DNA: TGTGCCTGGAGTGTATACATATACTATGGCTACACCTTC
CDR3: CAWSVYIYYGYTF